The present T cell receptor (beta chain) was sequenced within a study of blood T cells in healthy people across ages. Overall study results and limits: Naive CD4+ cells and diversity were both higher in long-lived donors than in aged donors. Diversity of TCR beta per million T cells declined in a roughly linear way with age.

Combining a sample-barcoded 5' primer with a J-beta primer mix, a second PCR ran for roughly 6 to 12 cycles. One entry per CDR3 protein, called by TCRdb with MiXCR from the 5' RACE reads. The table shows 1.5 million to 1.8 million distinct CDR3 sequences, with approximately 39% occurring only once. There were at least 5.5 micrograms of total RNA extracted from every sample. There are 15 residues in the CDR3. The V gene end was trimmed by 6 bases and the J gene end by 3 bases; junction bases not matched to a gene: 6. From germline, CDR1 is MNHNS and CDR2 SASEGT. This clonotype has only a few counts. Its antigen is as yet unknown.

The sequence derives from a woman younger than 35 in good health. The chain couples TRBV6-1 to TRBJ1-4, with 8 bases identical to TRBD1. What was sequenced was blood. CDR3 coding DNA: TGTGCCAGCAGGGACAGGGTTGCGGCTAATGAAAAACTGTTTTTT. It translates to CASRDRVAANEKLFF.